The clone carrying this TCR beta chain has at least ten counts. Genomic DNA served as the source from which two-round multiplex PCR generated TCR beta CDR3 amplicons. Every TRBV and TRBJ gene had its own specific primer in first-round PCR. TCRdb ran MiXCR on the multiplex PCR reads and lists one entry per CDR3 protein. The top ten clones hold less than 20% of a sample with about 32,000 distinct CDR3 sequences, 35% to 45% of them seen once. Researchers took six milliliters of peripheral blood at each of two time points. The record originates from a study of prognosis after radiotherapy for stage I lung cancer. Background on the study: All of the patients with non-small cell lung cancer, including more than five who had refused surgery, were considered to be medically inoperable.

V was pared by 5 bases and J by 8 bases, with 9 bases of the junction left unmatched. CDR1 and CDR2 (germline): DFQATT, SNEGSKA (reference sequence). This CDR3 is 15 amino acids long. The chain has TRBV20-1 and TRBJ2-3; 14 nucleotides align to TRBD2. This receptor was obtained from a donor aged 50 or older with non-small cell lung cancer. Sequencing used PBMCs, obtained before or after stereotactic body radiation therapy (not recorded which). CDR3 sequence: CSAQTSGGALGTQYF. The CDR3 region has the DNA TGCAGTGCTCAGACTAGCGGGGGGGCCCTCGGTACGCAGTATTTT.